This T cell receptor beta chain was found in a study of beta chain features in type 1 diabetes. This CDR3 has 11 amino acids. Trimming pared 6 bases from V and 3 bases from J, leaving 6 bases between. Germline assignment: CDR1 SGHTA and CDR2 FQGNSA. There are many counts of this clone. Its target is unknown. Sorting based on CD45RO/CCR7/CD25/CD127/CD95/CD27 separated CD4+ naive, central memory, regulatory and stem cell-like memory cells. General observations from the study: Sequencing from cDNA could over-represent high-TCR-expressing cells. Type 1 diabetes patients had fewer VDJ junction insertions and more deletions. TCRB CDR3 length was moderately but significantly reduced in all four CD4+ subsets of Type 1 diabetes patients.

TCRB transcripts that were expressed got sequenced, as all of the isolated RNA had been reverse transcribed. Reads from naive, central memory and regulatory T cell samples averaged around 4 million. Method: immunoSEQ multiplex PCR; TCRdb's copy keeps in-frame clones and lacks some. The data contain about 370,000 clones, 8.5% to 10% of them singletons. The clonotype comes from a man between 25 and 39 years old with type 1 diabetes. The sample was central memory CD4+ T cells from blood. The rearrangement links TRBV7-2 to TRBJ2-7; no clear D gene. The CDR3: CASSYYYEQYF. The CDR3 nucleotides are TGTGCCAGCAGTTATTACTACGAGCAGTACTTC.